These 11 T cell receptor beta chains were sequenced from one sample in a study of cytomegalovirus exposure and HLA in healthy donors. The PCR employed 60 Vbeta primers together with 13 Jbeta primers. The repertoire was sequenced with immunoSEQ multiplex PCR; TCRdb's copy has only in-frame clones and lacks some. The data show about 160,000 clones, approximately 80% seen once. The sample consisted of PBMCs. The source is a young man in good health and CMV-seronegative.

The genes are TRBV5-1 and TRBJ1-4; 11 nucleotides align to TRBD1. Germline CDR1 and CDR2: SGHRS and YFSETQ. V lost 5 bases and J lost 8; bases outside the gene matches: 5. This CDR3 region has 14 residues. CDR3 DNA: TGCGCCAGCAGGACGGACAGGGGGCAAGAAAAACTGTTTTTT. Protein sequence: CASRTDRGQEKLFF. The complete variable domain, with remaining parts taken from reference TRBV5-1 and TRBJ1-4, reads KAGVTQTPRYLIKTRGQQVTLSCSPISGHRSVSWYQQTPGQGLQFLFEYFSETQRNKGNFPGRFSGRQFSNSRSEMNVSTLELGDSALYLCASRTDRGQEKLFFGSGTQLSVL.

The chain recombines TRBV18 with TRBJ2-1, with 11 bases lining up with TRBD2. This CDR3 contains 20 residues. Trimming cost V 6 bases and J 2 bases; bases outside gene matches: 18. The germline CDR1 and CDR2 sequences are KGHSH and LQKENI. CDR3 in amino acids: CASSQRQGKTSGVTYNEQFF. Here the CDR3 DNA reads TGTGCCAGCTCGCAGAGACAGGGAAAGACTAGCGGGGTCACCTACAATGAGCAGTTCTTC.

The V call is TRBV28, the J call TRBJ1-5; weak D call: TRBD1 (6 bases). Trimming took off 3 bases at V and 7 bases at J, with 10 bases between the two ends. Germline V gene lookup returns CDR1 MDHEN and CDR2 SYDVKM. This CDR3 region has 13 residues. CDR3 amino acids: CASSFTGLQPQHF. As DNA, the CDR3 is TGTGCCAGCAGTTTTACAGGGCTCCAGCCCCAGCATTTT.

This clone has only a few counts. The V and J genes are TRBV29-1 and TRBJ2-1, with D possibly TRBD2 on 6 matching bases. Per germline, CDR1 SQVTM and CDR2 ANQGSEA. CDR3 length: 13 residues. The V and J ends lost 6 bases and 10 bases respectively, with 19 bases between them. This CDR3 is CSVGYQTGDEQFF. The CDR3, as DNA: TGCAGCGTGGGATATCAGACGGGGGACGAGCAGTTCTTC.

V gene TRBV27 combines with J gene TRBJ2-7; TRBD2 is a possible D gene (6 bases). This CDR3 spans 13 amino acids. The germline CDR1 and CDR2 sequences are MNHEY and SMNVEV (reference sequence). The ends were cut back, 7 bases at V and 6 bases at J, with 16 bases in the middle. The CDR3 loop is CASTPPGGSEQYF. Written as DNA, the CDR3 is TGTGCCAGCACCCCTCCCGGGGGATCCGAGCAGTACTTC.

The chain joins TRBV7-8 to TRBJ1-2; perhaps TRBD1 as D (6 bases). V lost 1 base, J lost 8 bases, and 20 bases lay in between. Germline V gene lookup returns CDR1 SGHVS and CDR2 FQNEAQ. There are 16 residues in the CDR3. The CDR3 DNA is TGTGCCAGCAGCTTAGGGGACCCCGGGACAAGCGCGGGCTACACCTTC. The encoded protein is CASSLGDPGTSAGYTF.

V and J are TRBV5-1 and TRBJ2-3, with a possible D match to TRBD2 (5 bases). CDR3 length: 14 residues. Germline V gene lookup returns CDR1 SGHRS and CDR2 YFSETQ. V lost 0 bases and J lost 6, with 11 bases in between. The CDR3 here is CASSLDLGADTQYF. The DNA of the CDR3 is TGCGCCAGCAGCTTGGATCTGGGAGCGGATACGCAGTATTTT.

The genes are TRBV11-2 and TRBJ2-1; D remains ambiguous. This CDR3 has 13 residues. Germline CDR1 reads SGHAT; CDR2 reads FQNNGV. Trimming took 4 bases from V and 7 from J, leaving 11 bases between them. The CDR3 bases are TGTGCCAGCAGCTCAGTGGTTTGGAATGAGCAGTTCTTC. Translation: CASSSVVWNEQFF.

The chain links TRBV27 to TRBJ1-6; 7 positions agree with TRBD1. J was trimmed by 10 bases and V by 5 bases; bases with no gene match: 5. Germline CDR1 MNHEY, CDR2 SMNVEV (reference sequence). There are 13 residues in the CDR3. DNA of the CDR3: TGTGCCAGCAGTATCGACAGGGTATCACCCCTCCACTTT. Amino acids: CASSIDRVSPLHF.

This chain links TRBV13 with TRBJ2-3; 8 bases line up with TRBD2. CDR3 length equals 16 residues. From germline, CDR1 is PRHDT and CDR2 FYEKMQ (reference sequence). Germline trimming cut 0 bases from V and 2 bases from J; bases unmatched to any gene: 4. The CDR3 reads CASSLGSSGYTDTQYF. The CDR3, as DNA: TGTGCCAGCAGCTTAGGCTCTAGCGGGTACACAGATACGCAGTATTTT.

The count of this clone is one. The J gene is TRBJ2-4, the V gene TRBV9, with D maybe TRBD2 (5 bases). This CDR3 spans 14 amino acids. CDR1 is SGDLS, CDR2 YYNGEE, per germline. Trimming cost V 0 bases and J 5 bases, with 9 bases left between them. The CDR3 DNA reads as TGTGCCAGCAGCGTAGGAGGGAGCCAAAACATTCAGTACTTC. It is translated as CASSVGGSQNIQYF.